The 5 T cell receptor beta chains in this list originate from one sample, sequenced in a study of blood T cells in healthy people across ages. Through a sample-barcoded 5' primer and a J-beta primer mix, a second PCR was run for roughly 7 to 12 cycles. MiXCR was run by TCRdb on the 5' RACE reads, yielding one entry per CDR3 protein. The sample contains about 620,000 distinct CDR3 sequences, around a fifth of which appear only once. Sequenced sample: blood. The receptors were gathered from an older man in good health.

This clonotype was seen only a few times. The chain couples TRBV5-6 to TRBJ1-1, with 9 positions matching TRBD1. Germline-derived CDR1 and CDR2 are SGHDT and YYEEEE. The junction had 2 bases not matched to a gene; V was cut back by 4 bases and J by 4 bases. The CDR3 totals 13 residues. The CDR3 coding sequence is TGTGCCAGCAGCGTGACAGGGGGCACTGAAGCTTTCTTT. Its protein product is CASSVTGGTEAFF. The full variable domain, rest sourced from reference TRBV5-6 and TRBJ1-1, is DAGVTQSPTHLIKTRGQQVTLRCSPKSGHDTVSWYQQALGQGPQFIFQYYEEEERQRGNFPDRFSGHQFPNYSSELNVNALLLGDSALYLCASSVTGGTEAFFGQGTRLTVV.

V and J are TRBV28 and TRBJ1-1, with a tentative D call TRBD1 (5 bases). The CDR3 length is 13 residues. Looked up from germline, CDR1 is MDHEN and CDR2 is SYDVKM. With 1 base removed from V and 8 bases from J, the gap between germline ends came to 11 bases. DNA for the CDR3: TGTGCCAGCAGTTTATATACAGGTCGAGAAGCTTTCTTT. Amino acids: CASSLYTGREAFF.

This clonotype was counted between two and nine times. V is TRBV20-1 and J is TRBJ2-3, with 8 bases that match TRBD2. The germline V gene has CDR1 DFQATT and CDR2 SNEGSKA (reference sequence). Trimming took 1 base from V and 5 from J; bases not matched to a gene: 8. The CDR3 is 15 residues long. The CDR3 sequence: CSARGQAGVIDTQYF. CDR3 bases: TGCAGTGCTAGAGGTCAAGCGGGAGTAATAGATACGCAGTATTTT.

This clonotype was counted between two and nine times. The chain links TRBV28 to TRBJ2-5; 8 nucleotides align to TRBD2. The CDR3 is made up of 13 amino acids. Germline V gene sequence: CDR1 MDHEN, CDR2 SYDVKM. The ends lost 8 bases at V and 4 bases at J; junction bases unmatched: 6. The CDR3, as DNA: TGTGCCAGCTACAAGCGGGAGCTAGAGACCCAGTACTTC. Its translation is CASYKRELETQYF.

This clonotype was seen more than once but under ten times. This chain links TRBV7-9 with TRBJ2-5; maybe TRBD1 (5 bases). The J call could be wrong; TRBJ2-1 is a better fit for the DNA end. This CDR3 spans 16 amino acids. From germline, CDR1 is SEHNR and CDR2 FQNEAQ (reference sequence). The CDR3 loop reads CASSSPLGQGYNEQFF. The CDR3 bases are TGTGCCAGCAGCTCACCTCTCGGTCAGGGTTACAATGAGCAGTTCTTC.